This record looks at one T cell receptor beta chain sequence and its context. This entry comes from a study of control samples from healthy donors and cancer patients. TCRdb's table, derived via immunoSEQ multiplex PCR, lists solely in-frame clones and lacks some. The sample has tens of thousands of clones, roughly nine tenths seen once; the top ten hold 1.6%. CDR1 and CDR2 from the germline V gene are SGHAT and FQNNGV. With 1 base removed from V and 7 bases from J, the gap between germline ends came to 28 bases. The CDR3 contains 19 residues. Sequenced: PBMCs. The V gene is TRBV11-2, the J gene TRBJ1-1; D is undetermined. This receptor was obtained from a man aged 40-49 years with colorectal cancer. CDR3 nucleotide sequence: TGTGCCAGCAGCTTAGGGGCGGTTGTGAAGTTTGATGGCTACCGTGAAGCTTTCTTT. It encodes CASSLGAVVKFDGYREAFF.